This T cell receptor beta chain was recorded in a study of blood T cell repertoires in COVID-19. Across the whole study: Both acute and convalescent COVID-19 samples were obtained from the United States, Italy and Spain.

Participants were aged roughly 18 to 90 years from approximately 23 US areas. Allocation to cohorts depended on clinical history reported by the participants. V was clipped by 2 bases and J by 11 bases, with 12 bases between them. Germline CDR1 reads SQVTM; CDR2 reads ANQGSEA. The CDR3 loop spans 11 amino acids. This table comes from immunoSEQ multiplex PCR, and its TCRdb copy is limited to in-frame clones, with some not included. The sample comprises about 380,000 clones, roughly 91% of which are singletons, and approximately 1.2% rests with the top ten. The receptor was isolated from a woman between 18 and 29 years old who had recovered from COVID-19. The sequencing sample was made of PBMCs or T cells enriched from blood (not recorded which). V usage is TRBV29-1 and J usage is TRBJ1-1; no reliable D call. The DNA of the CDR3 is TGCAGCGTTGAACCAGCGGATTGGGCTTTCTTT. Its translation is CSVEPADWAFF.